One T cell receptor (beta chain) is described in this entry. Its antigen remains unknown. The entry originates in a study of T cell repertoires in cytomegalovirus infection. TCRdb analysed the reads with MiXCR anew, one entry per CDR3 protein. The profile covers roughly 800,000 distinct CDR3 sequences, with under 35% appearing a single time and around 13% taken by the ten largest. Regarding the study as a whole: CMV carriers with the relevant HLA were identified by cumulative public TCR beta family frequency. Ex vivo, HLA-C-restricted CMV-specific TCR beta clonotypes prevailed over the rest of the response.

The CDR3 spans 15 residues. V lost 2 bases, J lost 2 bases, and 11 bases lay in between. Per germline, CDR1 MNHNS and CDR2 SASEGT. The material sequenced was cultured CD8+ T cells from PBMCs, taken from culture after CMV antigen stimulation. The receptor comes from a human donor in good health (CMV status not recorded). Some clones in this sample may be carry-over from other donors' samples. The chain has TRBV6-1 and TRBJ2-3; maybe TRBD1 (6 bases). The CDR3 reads CASSELRGTTDTQYF. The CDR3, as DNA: TGTGCCAGCAGTGAACTGAGGGGGACCACAGATACGCAGTATTTT.